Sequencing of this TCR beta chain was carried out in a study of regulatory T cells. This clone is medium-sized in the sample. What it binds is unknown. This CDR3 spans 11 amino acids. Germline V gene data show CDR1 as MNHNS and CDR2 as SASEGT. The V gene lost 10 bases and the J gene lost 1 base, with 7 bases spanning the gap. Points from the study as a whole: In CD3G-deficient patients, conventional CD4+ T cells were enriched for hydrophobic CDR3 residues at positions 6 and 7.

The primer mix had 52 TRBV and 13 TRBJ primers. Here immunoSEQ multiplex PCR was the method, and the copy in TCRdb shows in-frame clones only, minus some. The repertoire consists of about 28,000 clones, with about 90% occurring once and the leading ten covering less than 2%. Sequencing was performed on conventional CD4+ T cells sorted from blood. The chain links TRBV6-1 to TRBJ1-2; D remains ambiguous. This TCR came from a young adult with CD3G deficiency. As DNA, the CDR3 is TGTGCCACCCAGATTAACTATGGCTACACCTTC. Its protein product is CATQINYGYTF.